This TCR beta chain was captured by sequencing in a study of T cell responses to AZD1222 COVID-19 vaccine. Study-level background: Both about-4-week and about-12-week second-dose recipients were combined. Overall study findings and caveats: Dominant at 160-218 and 743-854, vaccine-associated CD4 TCRs also spanned spike. Possibly, clonal diversity was underestimated; donors were largely white British and included more females. Targeting of unmutated variant regions was reportedly seen in nearly half of spike-specific TCRs.

TCRdb's table, derived via immunoSEQ multiplex PCR, lists solely in-frame clones and lacks some. The profile covers more than 150,000 clones, with roughly 90% appearing a single time and roughly 0.99% taken by the ten largest. Trimming took off 1 base at V and 2 bases at J, with 7 bases between the two ends. CDR1 SGDLS and CDR2 YYNGEE come from the germline V gene. The CDR3 is 14 amino acids. Concerning this clone itself: No antigen is known for it.

The starting material was peripheral blood, obtained on day 0 of AZD1222 vaccination. V gene TRBV9 combines with J gene TRBJ1-5; D might be TRBD1 (6 bases). This clonotype originated in an adult in good health. The CDR3 bases are TGTGCCAGCAGCGTATCAGGGGGCAATCAGCCCCAGCATTTT. Protein: CASSVSGGNQPQHF.